This passage covers 14 T cell receptor beta chains from one sample sequenced in a study of blood T cells in healthy people across ages. With a J-beta primer mix and a sample-barcoded 5' primer, a second PCR ran about 7 to 12 cycles. TCRdb processed the 5' RACE reads anew with MiXCR; each CDR3 protein has one entry. Altogether about 650,000 distinct CDR3 sequences are present, approximately 52% being singletons, with the ten largest covering 13%. The sample consisted of blood. These receptors were taken from an elderly woman in good health.

The chain recombines TRBV4-1 with TRBJ2-5, with 9 positions matching TRBD2. CDR1 and CDR2 from the germline V gene are MGHRA and YSYEKL. The junction had 12 bases not matched to a gene; V was cut back by 1 base and J by 3 bases. The CDR3 runs 18 residues. CDR3 sequence: CASSQGPGTSRFKETQYF. The CDR3 DNA reads as TGCGCCAGCAGCCAAGGACCCGGGACTAGCAGGTTCAAAGAGACCCAGTACTTC.

This CDR3 reads CASRTPSGEEQFF. The CDR3, as DNA: TGTGCCAGTAGGACTCCCTCAGGGGAGGAGCAGTTCTTC. The rearrangement joins TRBV6-6 to TRBJ2-1; possible D gene TRBD1, 6 bases. Per the germline V gene, CDR1 is MNHNY and CDR2 is SVGAGI (reference sequence). Trimming shortened V by 9 bases and J by 10 bases, and 19 bases separated the two germline ends. The CDR3 runs 13 residues.

The J gene is TRBJ2-7, the V gene TRBV10-3; 8 positions agree with TRBD2. V shed 6 bases and J 1 base; nucleotides not matched to a gene: 8. Germline loops: CDR1 ENHRY, CDR2 SYGVKD. The CDR3 covers 15 residues. The CDR3 nucleotides are TGTGCCATCAGAGCCGCACTAGCGGCATCCTACGAGCAGTACTTC. As protein: CAIRAALAASYEQYF.

The genes are TRBV3-1 and TRBJ1-2; D remains ambiguous. Trimming removed 0 bases from V and 7 bases from J, with 12 bases in between. This CDR3 has 14 residues. Germline CDR1 reads LGHDT; CDR2 reads YNNKEL (reference sequence). The CDR3 protein is CASSQDFGVRGYTF. The CDR3 DNA is TGTGCCAGCAGCCAAGATTTCGGGGTCCGTGGCTACACCTTC.

Only a few counts were recorded for this clonotype. This chain connects TRBV20-1 to TRBJ2-7; 9 bases are a match to TRBD1. This CDR3 is 14 amino acids long. Trimming took 1 base from V and 4 from J; bases not matched to a gene: 5. Germline assignment: CDR1 DFQATT and CDR2 SNEGSKA (reference sequence). DNA for the CDR3: TGCAGTGCTAGAGGTCCAGGACAGGGGTACGAGCAGTACTTC. Translation gives CSARGPGQGYEQYF.

This clonotype was detected once. The chain joins TRBV10-3 to TRBJ2-1, with 9 bases fitting TRBD2. The CDR3 consists of 15 residues. J lost 10 bases, V lost 7 bases, and 14 bases had no gene match. Germline CDR1 ENHRY, CDR2 SYGVKD. The CDR3 nucleotides are TGTGCCATCATCGACTCCCGAGCGGGAGGCGGGGAGCAGTTCTTC. The encoded protein is CAIIDSRAGGGEQFF.

This clonotype was found a few times. In DNA, the CDR3 is TGTGCCACCAGTGATCCCATCCCAGGGATTAGCCCCTACAATGAGCAGTTCTTC. It translates to CATSDPIPGISPYNEQFF. The chain is built from TRBV24-1 and TRBJ2-1; TRBD1 is a possible D gene (5 bases). The germline gives CDR1 KGHDR, CDR2 SFDVKD. The V and J ends lost 3 bases and 2 bases respectively, with 19 bases between them. This CDR3 has 18 amino acids.

The rearrangement links TRBV28 to TRBJ1-1; D is unresolved. This CDR3 contains 12 residues. The germline V gene has CDR1 MDHEN and CDR2 SYDVKM. Trimming took off 4 bases at V and 1 base at J, with 4 bases between the two ends. For the CDR3, the DNA is TGTGCCAGCAGTTCACAGAACACTGAAGCTTTCTTT. Translation gives CASSSQNTEAFF.

V gene TRBV28 combines with J gene TRBJ1-1; tentatively, D is TRBD1 (6 bases). Germline V gene lookup returns CDR1 MDHEN and CDR2 SYDVKM. The CDR3 spans 16 residues. With 3 bases removed from V and 5 bases from J, the gap between germline ends came to 19 bases. The CDR3 DNA sequence: TGTGCCAGCAGTTTCCACCGGCCTAGGGGGGTAACTGAAGCTTTCTTT. Protein product: CASSFHRPRGVTEAFF.

This clonotype was seen ten or more times. V usage is TRBV7-6 and J usage is TRBJ1-2; D uncertain. The ends were cut back, 1 base at V and 4 bases at J, with 7 bases in the middle. The CDR3 is 13 amino acids. Germline CDR1 is SGHVS and CDR2 is FNYEAQ. CDR3 coding DNA: TGTGCCAGCAGCTTAGACAGATTCTATGGCTACACCTTC. This sequence encodes CASSLDRFYGYTF. Combining the CDR3 with reference TRBV7-6 and TRBJ1-2 gives the whole variable domain GAGVSQSPRYKVTKRGQDVALRCDPISGHVSLYWYRQALGQGPEFLTYFNYEAQQDKSGLPNDRFSAERPEGSISTLTIQRTEQRDSAMYRCASSLDRFYGYTFGSGTRLTVV.

This clonotype was observed a handful of times. The gene calls are TRBV5-1 and TRBJ1-6; 8 nucleotides align to TRBD1. This CDR3 contains 14 residues. V lost 9 bases and J lost 8; bases outside the gene matches: 10. Germline CDR1 and CDR2: SGHRS and YFSETQ. This CDR3 reads CATRQGRSDSPLHF. The CDR3 DNA is TGCGCCACGAGACAGGGGCGATCAGATTCACCCCTCCACTTT.

This clonotype was seen a few times. The chain uses TRBV7-2 and TRBJ1-5; possibly TRBD1 for D (5 bases). Looked up from germline, CDR1 is SGHTA and CDR2 is FQGNSA. The CDR3 runs 16 residues. Trimming removed 0 bases at V and 4 bases at J, with 13 bases between. The CDR3 nucleotides are TGTGCCAGCAGCTTAGCTTGGGGCAGGGCTAATCAGCCCCAGCATTTT. The encoded protein is CASSLAWGRANQPQHF.

This clonotype was detected many times. The chain couples TRBV2 to TRBJ2-3; D unclear. This CDR3 comprises 10 residues. Germline CDR1 and CDR2: SNHLY and FYNNEI. The V end lost 8 bases, the J end lost 3 bases, and 3 bases lay between the germline ends. CDR3 protein: CASGTDTQYF. The CDR3 nucleotides read TGTGCCAGCGGTACAGATACGCAGTATTTT.

On this clonotype itself: This may come from a read error, since a much larger clone is one base off. V gene TRBV9 combines with J gene TRBJ2-1, with 8 bases lining up with TRBD2. The CDR3 has 16 residues. Germline V CDR1 and CDR2: SGDLS, YYNGEE. The CDR3: CAGSVEGVAGYNEQFF. The CDR3 nucleotides read TGTGCCGGCAGCGTAGAGGGGGTAGCGGGGTACAATGAGCAGTTCTTC.